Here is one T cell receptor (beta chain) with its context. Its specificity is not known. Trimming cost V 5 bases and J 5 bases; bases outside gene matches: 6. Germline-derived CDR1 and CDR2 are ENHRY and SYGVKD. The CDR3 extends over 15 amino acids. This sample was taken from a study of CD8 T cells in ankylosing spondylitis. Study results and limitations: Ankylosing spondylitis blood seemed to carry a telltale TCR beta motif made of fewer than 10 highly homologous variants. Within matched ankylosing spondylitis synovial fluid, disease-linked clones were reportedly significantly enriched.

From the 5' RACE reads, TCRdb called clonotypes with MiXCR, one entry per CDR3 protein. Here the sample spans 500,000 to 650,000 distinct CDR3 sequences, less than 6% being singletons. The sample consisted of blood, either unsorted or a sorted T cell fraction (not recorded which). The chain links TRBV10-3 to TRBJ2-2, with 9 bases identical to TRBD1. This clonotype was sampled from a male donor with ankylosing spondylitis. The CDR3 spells CAISSGTGRTGELFF. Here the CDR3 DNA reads TGTGCCATCAGTTCAGGGACAGGGCGGACCGGGGAGCTGTTTTTT.